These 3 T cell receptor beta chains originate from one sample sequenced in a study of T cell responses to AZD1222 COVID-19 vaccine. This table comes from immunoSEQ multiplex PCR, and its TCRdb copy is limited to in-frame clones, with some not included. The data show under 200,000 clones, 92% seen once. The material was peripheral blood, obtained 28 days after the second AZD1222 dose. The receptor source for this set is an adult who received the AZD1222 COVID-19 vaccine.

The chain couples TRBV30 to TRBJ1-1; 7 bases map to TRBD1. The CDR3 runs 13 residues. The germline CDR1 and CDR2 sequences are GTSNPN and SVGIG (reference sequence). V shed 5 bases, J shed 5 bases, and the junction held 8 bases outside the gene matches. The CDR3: CAWRSQGGTEAFF. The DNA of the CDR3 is TGTGCCTGGCGAAGCCAGGGGGGGACTGAAGCTTTCTTT.

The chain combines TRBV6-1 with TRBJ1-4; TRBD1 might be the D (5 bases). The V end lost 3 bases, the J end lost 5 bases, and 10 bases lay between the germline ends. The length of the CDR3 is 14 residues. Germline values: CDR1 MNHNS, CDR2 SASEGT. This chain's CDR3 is CASSERGRNEKLFF. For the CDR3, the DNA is TGTGCCAGCAGTGAGAGGGGCCGAAATGAAAAACTGTTTTTT.

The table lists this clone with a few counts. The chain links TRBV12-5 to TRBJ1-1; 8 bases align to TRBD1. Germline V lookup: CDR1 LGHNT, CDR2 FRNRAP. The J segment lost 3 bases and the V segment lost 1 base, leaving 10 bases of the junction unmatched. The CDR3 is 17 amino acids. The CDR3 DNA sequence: TGTGCTAGTGGTTTGGGGGCGACAGGGGCCGGGGACACTGAAGCTTTCTTT. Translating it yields CASGLGATGAGDTEAFF.